This T cell receptor (beta chain) was identified during a study of blood T cell repertoires in COVID-19. The protocol was immunoSEQ multiplex PCR, while the TCRdb copy is restricted to in-frame clones and leaves out a portion. This sample has over 15,000 clones, with around nine tenths found just once. This clone was seen a handful of times. Trimming removed 4 bases from V and 14 bases from J; junction bases left unmatched: 5. Germline V gene lookup returns CDR1 SGHAT and CDR2 FQDESV (reference sequence). This CDR3 spans 12 amino acids. Input material: peripheral blood. The clonotype was recovered from a human donor in a cohort sampled during active COVID-19. The V call is TRBV11-1, the J call TRBJ1-6; 7 bases match TRBD1. The CDR3 coding sequence is TGTGCCAGCAGCTCCCAAGGGGGCTCCCTCCACTTT. Residues: CASSSQGGSLHF.